This is a list of T cell receptor beta chains from one sample in a study of shared clonotypes between healthy human individuals. Repertoires were generated with immunoSEQ multiplex PCR, while TCRdb's copy carries only in-frame clones and drops some. This table holds about 2 million clones, approximately 94% found once. Sequenced input: naive CD8+ T cells sorted from blood. These receptors were collected from a man between 18 and 29 years old in good health. CDR3s leave out the opening cysteine and the closing phenylalanine or tryptophan.

v_call	cdr3_aa
TRBV7-9	ASSERGPNTEAF
TRBV28	ASRDLLNNEQF
TRBV15	ATSRDGAAGETQY
TRBV7-9	ASSSPRTGELF
TRBV27	ASGPEPGQTYSGANVLT
TRBV9	ASRGLEDTQY
TRBV30	AWTGTSAQETQY
TRBV2	ASSVTRDLETQY
TRBV5-4	ASSLPGLATDTQY
TRBV13	ASSELGGVHNEQF
TRBV2	ASSDEGLPDTQY
TRBV7-3	ASSLWTGLGTDTQY
TRBV6-1	ASSNGGNEKLF
TRBV2	ASSFERVPSYEQY
TRBV5-6	ASSTTGAVYGYT
TRBV19	ASRVSLAGSYEQY
TRBV7-8	ASSLGEHEQF
TRBV28	ASSFLGQSTDTQY
TRBV10-2	ASSSVGAGVALSTDTQY
TRBV9	ASSLGDRGYEQY